This is a list of T cell receptor beta chains from one sample in a study of shared clonotypes between healthy human individuals. TCRdb keeps only in-frame clones here, not all; method: immunoSEQ multiplex PCR. The table includes about 800,000 clones, 90% to 97% detected once. Material: naive CD8+ T cells sorted from blood. Receptors originate from a man younger than 45 in good health. The CDR3 runs from the conserved cysteine through the conserved F or W.

CDR3 protein	V gene	J gene
CASTDLAGMNEQYF	TRBV28	TRBJ2-7
CASSFSGDNTDTQYF	TRBV6-5	TRBJ2-3
CASSRDRGLSYEQYF	TRBV7-8	TRBJ2-7
CASSPGPGLASTDTQYF	TRBV7-3	TRBJ2-3
CASSLELREQYF	TRBV7-8	TRBJ2-7
CASSFKGTSTGELFF	TRBV13	TRBJ2-2
CAWTGENYGYTF	TRBV30	TRBJ1-2
CASSVGGEQFF	TRBV25-1	TRBJ2-1
CASSLGQQNEKLFF	TRBV9	TRBJ1-4
CASSSRQGSADTQYF	TRBV7-9	TRBJ2-3
CSVSSIGDRADNEQFF	TRBV29-1	TRBJ2-1
CASSPRGGNEQFF	TRBV5-1	TRBJ2-1
CASRDGGYEQYF	TRBV6-5	TRBJ2-7
CSVLQGNTGELFF	TRBV29-1	TRBJ2-2
CASYGQVANQPQHF	TRBV19	TRBJ1-5
CASSFRREVGEQFF	TRBV27	TRBJ2-1
CASSSPSDTDTQYF	TRBV13	TRBJ2-3
CASSPGDRISYEQYF	TRBV18	TRBJ2-7
CASSVAGSTDTQYF	TRBV9	TRBJ2-3
CAITDGVRGQSNTEAFF	TRBV10-3	TRBJ1-1
CSVYMGGEEKLFF	TRBV29-1	TRBJ1-4
CATSRDRGDWRLSEQYF	TRBV15	TRBJ2-7
CASSPIFSGSIAGVETQYF	TRBV7-9	TRBJ2-5
CASSLLGYEQYF	TRBV5-1	TRBJ2-7
CASSQESSGGTYEQYF	TRBV4-1	TRBJ2-7
CASSLSGSNSYEQYF	TRBV7-9	TRBJ2-7
CASSLELAGGSDTQYF	TRBV5-6	TRBJ2-3
CASSVGQGRDEQYF	TRBV9	TRBJ2-7
CASSYSIGSSDYEQYF	TRBV6-6	TRBJ2-7
CSASGTSGFYEQYF	TRBV29-1	TRBJ2-7
CASSYGTSGREEQYF	TRBV6-5	TRBJ2-7
CASSDGLVGGSYDEQFF	TRBV10-2	TRBJ2-1
CASSYSSANEQFF	TRBV6-5	TRBJ2-1
CASSLELASGSYDTGELFF	TRBV7-7	TRBJ2-2
CASSIYGHNNQPQHF	TRBV19	TRBJ1-5
CASSDRDRYNEQFF	TRBV9	TRBJ2-1
CASSLFPLAGGPYEQYF	TRBV7-2	TRBJ2-7
CASSRKGVAASYEQYF	TRBV9	TRBJ2-7
CASSDGGSTDTQYF	TRBV10-2	TRBJ2-3
CASSLVSGGNTQYF	TRBV7-9	TRBJ2-3
CSVFQGIFSGYTF	TRBV29-1	TRBJ1-2
CASSGPGLNTDTQYF	TRBV7-8	TRBJ2-3
CSVEVAAWTSGGVAGELFF	TRBV29-1	TRBJ2-2
CASSTQDDYPGRYEQYF	TRBV19	TRBJ2-7
CASSSGLAGAHEQYF	TRBV27	TRBJ2-7
CASSYKLGSNQPQHF	TRBV6-5	TRBJ1-5
CASSPDRAYNEQFF	TRBV6-5	TRBJ2-1
CASRTSLLAGEDTQYF	TRBV27	TRBJ2-3
CASSHQNRAQETQYF	TRBV4-1	TRBJ2-5
CSVGSAEAFF	TRBV29-1	TRBJ1-1
CATQGPYEQYF	TRBV10-3	TRBJ2-7
CASSLRRYLAEYNEQFF	TRBV11-2	TRBJ2-1
CASSQDHSNEQFF	TRBV4-1	TRBJ2-1
CASSYGLGGNTDTQYF	TRBV28	TRBJ2-3
CASSHPQRTVKYGYTF	TRBV5-4	TRBJ1-2
CASSTGTENIQYF	TRBV5-6	TRBJ2-4
CASSQVYRATQYF	TRBV4-1	TRBJ2-3
CASSQGGLPNTGELFF	TRBV7-9	TRBJ2-2
CATSRDLLGDSPYEQYF	TRBV15	TRBJ2-7
CASSGQGSGEQYF	TRBV2	TRBJ2-7